This T cell receptor (beta chain) was recorded in a study of metastatic and nonmetastatic thyroid tumors. As for the study in general: Patients with malignant and benign thyroid disease provided blood and tumor or nodule tissue, whose repertoires were compared.

Before thyroid surgery, none of the patients had received any treatment. The CDR3 runs to 12 residues. V was shortened by 2 bases and J by 13 bases, with 12 bases between the two germline ends. Germline CDR1 is LNHDA and CDR2 is SQIVND (reference sequence). This clone was seen at least ten times. TCRdb re-called the PCR reads via MiXCR. The table shows some 93,000 clones, with more than 9.5% occurring only once. This TCR was recovered from a female donor with papillary thyroid cancer or a benign thyroid nodule (not recorded which). Some clones in this sample may be carry-over from other donors' samples. The chain carries TRBV19 and TRBJ2-1; tentatively, D is TRBD1 (5 bases). Sequenced: blood. In DNA form, the CDR3 reads TGTGCCAGTAGTATACAGCAGGGTAAACAGTTCTTC. Amino acids: CASSIQQGKQFF.